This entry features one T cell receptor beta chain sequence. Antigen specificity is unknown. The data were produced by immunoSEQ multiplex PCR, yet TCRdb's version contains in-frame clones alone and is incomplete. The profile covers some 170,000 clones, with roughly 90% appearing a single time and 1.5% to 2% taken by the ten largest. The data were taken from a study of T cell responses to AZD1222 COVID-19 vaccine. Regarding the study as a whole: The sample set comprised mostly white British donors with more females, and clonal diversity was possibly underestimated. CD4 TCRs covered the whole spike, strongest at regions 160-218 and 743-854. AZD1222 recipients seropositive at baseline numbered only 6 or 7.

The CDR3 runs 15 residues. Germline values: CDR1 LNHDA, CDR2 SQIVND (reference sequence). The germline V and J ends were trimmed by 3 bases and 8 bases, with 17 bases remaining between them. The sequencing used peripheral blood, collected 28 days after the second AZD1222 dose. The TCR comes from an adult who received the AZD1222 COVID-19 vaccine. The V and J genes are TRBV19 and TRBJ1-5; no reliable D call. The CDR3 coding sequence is TGTGCCAGTAGTATTCAACCGGGCCCTGGGGAGCCCCAGCATTTT. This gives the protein CASSIQPGPGEPQHF.